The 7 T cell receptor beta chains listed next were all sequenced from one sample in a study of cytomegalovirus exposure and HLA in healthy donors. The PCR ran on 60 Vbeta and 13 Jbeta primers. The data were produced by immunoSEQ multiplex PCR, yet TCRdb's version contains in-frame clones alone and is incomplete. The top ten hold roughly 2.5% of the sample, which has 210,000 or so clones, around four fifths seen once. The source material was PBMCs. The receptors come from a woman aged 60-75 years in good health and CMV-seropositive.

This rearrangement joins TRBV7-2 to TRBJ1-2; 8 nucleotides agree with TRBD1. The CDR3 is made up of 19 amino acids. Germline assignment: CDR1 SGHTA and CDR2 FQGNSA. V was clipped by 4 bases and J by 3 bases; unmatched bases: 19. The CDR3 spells CASSSPKYTGTGDYYGYTF. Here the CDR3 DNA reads TGTGCCAGCAGCTCGCCGAAATATACCGGGACAGGCGATTACTATGGCTACACCTTC. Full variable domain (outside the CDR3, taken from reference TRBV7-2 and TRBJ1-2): GAGVSQSPSNKVTEKGKDVELRCDPISGHTALYWYRQSLGQGLEFLIYFQGNSAPDKSGLPSDRFSAERTGGSVSTLTIQRTQQEDSAVYLCASSSPKYTGTGDYYGYTFGSGTRLTVV.

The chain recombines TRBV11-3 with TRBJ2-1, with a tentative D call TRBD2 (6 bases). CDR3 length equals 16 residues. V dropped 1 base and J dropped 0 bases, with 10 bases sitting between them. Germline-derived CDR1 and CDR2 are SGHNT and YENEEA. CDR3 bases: TGTGCCAGCAGCTTAGTGTGGGGGGACTCCTACAATGAGCAGTTCTTC. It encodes CASSLVWGDSYNEQFF.

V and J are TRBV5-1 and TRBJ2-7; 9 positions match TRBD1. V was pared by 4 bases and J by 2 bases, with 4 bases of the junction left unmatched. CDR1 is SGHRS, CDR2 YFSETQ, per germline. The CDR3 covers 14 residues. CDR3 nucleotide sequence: TGCGCCAGCAGCGATCGGACAGGGGCCTACGAGCAGTACTTC. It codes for CASSDRTGAYEQYF.

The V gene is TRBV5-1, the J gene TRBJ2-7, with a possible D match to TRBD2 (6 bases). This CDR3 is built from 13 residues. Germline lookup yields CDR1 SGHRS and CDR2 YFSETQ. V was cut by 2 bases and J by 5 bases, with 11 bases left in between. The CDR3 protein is CASSFRWGDEQYF. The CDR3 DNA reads TGCGCCAGCAGCTTCCGCTGGGGGGACGAGCAGTACTTC.

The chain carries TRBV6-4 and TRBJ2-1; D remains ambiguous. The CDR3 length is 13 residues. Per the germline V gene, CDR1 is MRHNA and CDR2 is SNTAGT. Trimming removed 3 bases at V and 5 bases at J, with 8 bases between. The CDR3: CASSEKPDNEQFF. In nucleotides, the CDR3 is TGTGCCAGCAGTGAGAAACCGGACAATGAGCAGTTCTTC.

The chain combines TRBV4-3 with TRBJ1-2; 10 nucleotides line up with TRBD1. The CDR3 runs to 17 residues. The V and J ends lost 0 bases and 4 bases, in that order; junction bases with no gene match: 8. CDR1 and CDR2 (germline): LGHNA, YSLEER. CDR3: CASSQERQTGGFYGYTF. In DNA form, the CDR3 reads TGCGCCAGCAGCCAAGAACGTCAGACAGGGGGCTTCTATGGCTACACCTTC.

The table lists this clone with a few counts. The CDR3, as DNA: TGTGCCAGCAGCTCAGGGGGAACCGGGACAGGGGGTCCTGAAGCTTTCTTT. The encoded protein is CASSSGGTGTGGPEAFF. The V gene is TRBV11-1, the J gene TRBJ1-1, with TRBD1 matching over 11 bases. The junction had 13 bases not matched to a gene; V was cut back by 4 bases and J by 6 bases. This CDR3 spans 17 amino acids. Germline CDR1 reads SGHAT; CDR2 reads FQDESV (reference sequence). The full variable domain, rest sourced from reference TRBV11-1 and TRBJ1-1, is EAEVAQSPRYKITEKSQAVAFWCDPISGHATLYWYRQILGQGPELLVQFQDESVVDDSQLPKDRFSAERLKGVDSTLKIQPAELGDSAMYLCASSSGGTGTGGPEAFFGQGTRLTVV.